Listed below are T cell receptor beta chains from one sample, sequenced in a study of CD8 T cells in ankylosing spondylitis. Using its own MiXCR run on the 5' RACE reads, TCRdb lists one record per CDR3 protein. The data show approximately 150,000 distinct CDR3 sequences, under 45% seen once. Material for sequencing was synovial fluid, either unsorted or a sorted T cell fraction (not recorded which). Receptors originate from a male donor with ankylosing spondylitis. Both conserved end residues are trimmed from each CDR3. The order of the fields is V gene, CDR3 length, clone size, CDR3 protein. A clone size is listed for some rows: how often the clone was seen (once, few, many), or a class if it is expanded.

V gene: TRBV28; CDR3 length: 16; clone size: .; CDR3 protein: ASSTGTIVYKYQETQY
V gene: TRBV5-1; CDR3 length: 10; clone size: .; CDR3 protein: ASSPDFDEQF
V gene: TRBV2; CDR3 length: 13; clone size: .; CDR3 protein: ASSTLGTGNHEQY
V gene: TRBV7-9; CDR3 length: 12; clone size: .; CDR3 protein: ASSLQGAWETQY
V gene: TRBV5-1; CDR3 length: 12; clone size: few; CDR3 protein: ASSPGQGTGELF
V gene: TRBV12-3/TRBV12-4; CDR3 length: 13; clone size: .; CDR3 protein: ASSPLKWRGYGYT
V gene: TRBV4-1; CDR3 length: 12; clone size: .; CDR3 protein: ASSPRQLSYEQY
V gene: TRBV27; CDR3 length: 13; clone size: .; CDR3 protein: ASSPHLRGVYGYT
V gene: TRBV12-3/TRBV12-4; CDR3 length: 11; clone size: .; CDR3 protein: ASSQGQYTEAF
V gene: TRBV3-1; CDR3 length: 19; clone size: .; CDR3 protein: ASSQYAWGQGRFATNEKLF
V gene: TRBV20-1; CDR3 length: 12; clone size: .; CDR3 protein: SAWTGYSNQPQH
V gene: TRBV6-2/TRBV6-3; CDR3 length: 13; clone size: .; CDR3 protein: ASETGRTFHQPQH
V gene: TRBV9; CDR3 length: 15; clone size: .; CDR3 protein: ASSVNREFAPDNEQF
V gene: TRBV4-2; CDR3 length: 14; clone size: .; CDR3 protein: ASSQDWDNPNQPQH
V gene: TRBV6-1; CDR3 length: 13; clone size: .; CDR3 protein: ASRTGQGSTGELF
V gene: TRBV20-1; CDR3 length: 12; clone size: .; CDR3 protein: SASGGGPHQPQH
V gene: TRBV27; CDR3 length: 14; clone size: .; CDR3 protein: ASSLLTSGRANEQF
V gene: TRBV4-1; CDR3 length: 14; clone size: .; CDR3 protein: ASSQDPGYTGETQY
V gene: TRBV27; CDR3 length: 12; clone size: .; CDR3 protein: ASSFWLGSNIQY
V gene: TRBV5-4; CDR3 length: 13; clone size: many; CDR3 protein: ASSPSGVVTGELF
V gene: TRBV6-1; CDR3 length: 13; clone size: .; CDR3 protein: ASSTTGAPSYEQY
V gene: TRBV4-2; CDR3 length: 14; clone size: many; CDR3 protein: ASSQDRGDANQPQH
V gene: TRBV19; CDR3 length: 15; clone size: .; CDR3 protein: ASSQSGMADSNQPQH
V gene: TRBV7-2; CDR3 length: 14; clone size: .; CDR3 protein: ASSLVLFRTLTEAF
V gene: TRBV7-3; CDR3 length: 12; clone size: .; CDR3 protein: ASSLTGGGHEQF
V gene: TRBV4-1; CDR3 length: 14; clone size: .; CDR3 protein: ASSRVVAASYNEQF
V gene: TRBV9; CDR3 length: 11; clone size: few; CDR3 protein: ASSVAGGTEQF
V gene: TRBV4-3; CDR3 length: 13; clone size: few; CDR3 protein: ASSQDSRGAEKLF
V gene: TRBV3-1; CDR3 length: 14; clone size: .; CDR3 protein: ASSLLGLCSYNEQF
V gene: TRBV12-3/TRBV12-4; CDR3 length: 16; clone size: .; CDR3 protein: ASSTPYEGAKDDTEAF
V gene: TRBV12-3/TRBV12-4; CDR3 length: 12; clone size: few; CDR3 protein: ASSRAVATETQY
V gene: TRBV12-3/TRBV12-4; CDR3 length: 13; clone size: .; CDR3 protein: ASRGPSAPYNEQF
V gene: TRBV4-1; CDR3 length: 15; clone size: .; CDR3 protein: ASSHPWGTDSTDTQY
V gene: TRBV7-2; CDR3 length: 13; clone size: .; CDR3 protein: ASSLGLAGPYEQY
V gene: TRBV18; CDR3 length: 11; clone size: .; CDR3 protein: ASLEWGRGQAF
V gene: TRBV25-1; CDR3 length: 9; clone size: .; CDR3 protein: ASRGYNEQF
V gene: TRBV11-2; CDR3 length: 11; clone size: .; CDR3 protein: ASSPWGTGELF
V gene: TRBV28; CDR3 length: 12; clone size: few; CDR3 protein: ASSFQQGYTEAF
V gene: TRBV7-6; CDR3 length: 13; clone size: .; CDR3 protein: ASSLDIFGYNEQF
V gene: TRBV6-5; CDR3 length: 13; clone size: .; CDR3 protein: ASSYRQGASQPQH
V gene: TRBV6-1; CDR3 length: 13; clone size: few; CDR3 protein: ASSEAPGTTDTQY
V gene: TRBV4-1; CDR3 length: 13; clone size: .; CDR3 protein: ASSLRAPPYNEQF
V gene: TRBV6-2/TRBV6-3; CDR3 length: 17; clone size: .; CDR3 protein: ASSLGIDSRRNPSYTQY
V gene: TRBV2; CDR3 length: 9; clone size: .; CDR3 protein: ASRSTGGYT
V gene: TRBV12-3/TRBV12-4; CDR3 length: 9; clone size: many; CDR3 protein: ASSPLDTQY
V gene: TRBV20-1; CDR3 length: 9; clone size: many; CDR3 protein: SVGSQDEQF
V gene: TRBV5-1; CDR3 length: 11; clone size: .; CDR3 protein: ASSLSGPGGYT
V gene: TRBV7-8; CDR3 length: 12; clone size: .; CDR3 protein: ASSLLGPHEKLF
V gene: TRBV6-1; CDR3 length: 15; clone size: .; CDR3 protein: ASSEFQRGLSYNEQF
V gene: TRBV6-4; CDR3 length: 13; clone size: .; CDR3 protein: ASSGAAGATDTQY
V gene: TRBV25-1; CDR3 length: 11; clone size: once; CDR3 protein: ASRMTGGNTIY
V gene: TRBV20-1; CDR3 length: 13; clone size: .; CDR3 protein: SARGTGGNTGELF
V gene: TRBV6-5; CDR3 length: 12; clone size: .; CDR3 protein: ASSYTGEGDEQF
V gene: TRBV5-1; CDR3 length: 12; clone size: .; CDR3 protein: ASSSLAGGFEQY